This T cell receptor (beta chain) was profiled in a study of CD8 T cells in ankylosing spondylitis. Quantitative 5'-RACE with molecular barcodes was used to make the TCR beta libraries. TCRdb re-derived calls from the 5' RACE reads in MiXCR, one entry per CDR3 protein. The table lists under 450,000 distinct CDR3 sequences, over 15% of them singletons. Notes on this clonotype: Its antigen is undetermined.

Study outcomes and limitations: Enrichment of disease-linked clones was reportedly significant in matched ankylosing spondylitis synovial fluid. What seemed typical of ankylosing spondylitis blood was a TCR beta motif built from several highly homologous variants. A subset of motif variants has previously been described in the synovial fluid and blood of reactive arthritis.

The CDR3 extends over 15 amino acids. CDR1 SEHNR and CDR2 FQNEAQ come from the germline V gene (reference sequence). Trimming shortened V by 2 bases and J by 1 base, and 11 bases separated the two germline ends. The clonotype originates from a male donor with ankylosing spondylitis. This chain connects TRBV7-9 to TRBJ1-1, with D perhaps matching TRBD1 (5 bases). The sample taken for sequencing was blood, either unsorted or a sorted T cell fraction (not recorded which). The chain's CDR3 is CASSLRAGTNTEAFF. CDR3 DNA: TGTGCCAGCAGCTTACGGGCGGGGACGAACACTGAAGCTTTCTTT.